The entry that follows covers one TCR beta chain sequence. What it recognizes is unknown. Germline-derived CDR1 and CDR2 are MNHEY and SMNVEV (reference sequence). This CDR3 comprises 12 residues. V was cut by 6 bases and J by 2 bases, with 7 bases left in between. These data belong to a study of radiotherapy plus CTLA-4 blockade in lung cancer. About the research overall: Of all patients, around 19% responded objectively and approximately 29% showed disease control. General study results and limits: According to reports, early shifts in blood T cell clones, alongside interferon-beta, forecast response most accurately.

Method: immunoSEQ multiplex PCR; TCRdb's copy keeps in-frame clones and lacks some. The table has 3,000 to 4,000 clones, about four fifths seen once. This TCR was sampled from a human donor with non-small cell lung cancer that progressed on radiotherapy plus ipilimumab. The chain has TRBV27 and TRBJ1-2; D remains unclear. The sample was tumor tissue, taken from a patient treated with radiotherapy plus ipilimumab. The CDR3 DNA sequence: TGTGCCAGCAGGGCGGGGAACTATGGCTACACCTTC. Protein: CASRAGNYGYTF.